The T cell receptor (beta chain) under discussion was sequenced for a study of cytomegalovirus exposure and HLA in healthy donors. In germline, CDR1 is SEHNR, CDR2 FQNEAQ (reference sequence). V gave up 3 bases and J gave up 13 bases; unmatched junction bases: 20. This CDR3 comprises 17 residues. Researchers ran the PCR with 60 Vbeta and 13 Jbeta primers. Some clones are missing from TCRdb's copy, which holds only in-frame ones; the method was immunoSEQ multiplex PCR. The repertoire holds 100,000 to 120,000 clones, with around 73% as singletons. Study findings and constraints: Donors were assumed by presence/absence analyses to have roughly uniform sequencing depth. Within an earlier analysis, most TCR beta V segments proved productive either about 87% or about 30% of the time.

In regard to this clone: As yet, its antigen is unknown.

The sequence came from a woman aged 25-40 years in good health and CMV-seropositive. Sample: PBMCs. The chain has TRBV7-9 and TRBJ2-2, with 7 bases aligning to TRBD1. CDR3 residues: CASSLTLGTAATHALFF. The CDR3 nucleotides read TGTGCCAGCAGCTTGACGCTCGGGACAGCGGCTACTCACGCGCTGTTTTTT.